This TCR beta chain was obtained from a study of regulatory T cells in long-lasting Graves disease. V gave up 6 bases and J gave up 8 bases, with 13 bases separating them. This CDR3 is 11 amino acids long. Looked up from germline, CDR1 is DFQATT and CDR2 is SNEGSKA (reference sequence). This clonotype was seen a handful of times. Assembly of TCR beta libraries relied on iRepertoire HTBI primers together with Arm-PCR of CDR3 regions. Each CDR3 protein is one row after TCRdb ran MiXCR on the multiplex PCR reads. The top ten clones hold under 55% of a sample with 650,000 to 850,000 distinct CDR3 sequences, roughly 30% of them seen once. The time point: persistent/refractory GD, antithyroid drugs over 5 years with positive TRAb. Generation of the TCR library employed RNA extracted from PBMCs.

Here the sequenced sample was peripheral blood mononuclear cells (PBMCs), taken when the disease was refractory, from a patient treated with antithyroid drugs. This clonotype was sampled from a female donor with Graves disease. The chain recombines TRBV20-1 with TRBJ1-2; tentatively, D is TRBD1 (5 bases). CDR3: CSATGVFGYTF. CDR3 nucleotides: TGCAGTGCGACGGGGGTATTCGGCTACACCTTC.